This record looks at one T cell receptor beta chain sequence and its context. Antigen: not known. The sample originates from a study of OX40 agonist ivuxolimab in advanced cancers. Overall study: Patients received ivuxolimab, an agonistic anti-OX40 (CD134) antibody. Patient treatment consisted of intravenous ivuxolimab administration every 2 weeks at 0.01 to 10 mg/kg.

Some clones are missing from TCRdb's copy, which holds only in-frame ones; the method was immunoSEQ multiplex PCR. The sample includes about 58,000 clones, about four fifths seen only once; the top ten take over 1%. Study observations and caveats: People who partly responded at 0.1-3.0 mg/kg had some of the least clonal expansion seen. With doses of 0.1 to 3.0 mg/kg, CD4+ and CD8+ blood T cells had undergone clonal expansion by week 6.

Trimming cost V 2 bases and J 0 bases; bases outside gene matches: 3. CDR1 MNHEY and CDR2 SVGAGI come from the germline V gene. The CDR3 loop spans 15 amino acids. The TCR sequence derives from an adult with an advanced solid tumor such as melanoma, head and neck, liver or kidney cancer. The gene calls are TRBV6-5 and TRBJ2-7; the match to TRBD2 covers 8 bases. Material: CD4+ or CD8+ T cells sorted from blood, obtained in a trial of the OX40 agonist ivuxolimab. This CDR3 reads CASSYDGTSSYEQYF. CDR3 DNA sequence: TGTGCCAGCAGTTACGATGGGACTAGCTCCTACGAGCAGTACTTC.